The clone carrying this TCR beta chain was seen repeatedly, ten times or more. This record belongs to a study of T cells after yellow fever vaccination. Study-wide background: Fractions low in cell number were prepared with SMART-Seq v4 Ultra Low Input.

Germline V gene data show CDR1 as SGHTA and CDR2 as FQGTGA. CDR3 length: 14 amino acids. Trimming pared 2 bases from V and 10 bases from J, leaving 12 bases between. TCRdb analysed the 5' RACE reads with MiXCR anew, one entry per CDR3 protein. The sample has approximately 74,000 distinct CDR3 sequences, 5% to 6.5% seen once; the top ten hold less than 2.5%. The clonotype comes from a man between 18 and 35 years old who received the YFV17D yellow fever vaccine. This sequence joins TRBV7-3 and TRBJ1-6, with no clear D. The material sequenced was CD4+ T cells sorted from PBMCs, taken less than 18 days after the first yellow fever vaccination. CDR3 sequence: CASSLSQSRSPLHF. The CDR3 coding sequence is TGTGCCAGCAGCTTATCGCAGAGTAGATCACCCCTCCACTTT.